This TCR beta chain was sequenced during a study of OX40 agonist ivuxolimab in advanced cancers. At the level of the whole study: Ivuxolimab, which targeted the costimulatory receptor OX40 (CD134), was an agonistic, fully human IgG2 monoclonal antibody. Intravenous ivuxolimab was administered to patients every 2 weeks at six dose levels: 0.01, 0.1, 0.3, 1.5, 3 and 10 mg/kg. Among the 50 to 55 dose-escalation patients, about 20 had hepatocellular carcinoma, approximately 15 melanoma, 9 renal cell carcinoma and 9 head and neck cancer. The dose-escalation cohort was over 70% male with a mean age of roughly 62 years, ranging from roughly 20 to 80. Patients were allowed to have had prior anti-PD-1, anti-PD-L1 or anti-CTLA-4 therapy, and around 43% of the dose-escalation patients had been treated with checkpoint inhibitors. Partial responses occurred in three dose-escalation patients: two with cutaneous melanoma and one with hepatocellular carcinoma. The point of sequencing TCRbeta in the periphery was to test whether ivuxolimab changed TCR sequence diversity and drove clonal T-cell expansion. The monotherapy dose-escalation portion (N ≈ 55 patients) of the phase I ivuxolimab trial is reported in the paper.

Patients with autoimmune disease history or receiving systemic immunosuppression were excluded from the trial. In every dose cohort, peripheral blood was drawn for TCR sequencing at baseline, cycle 4 day 1, and cycle 7 day 1. Samples were obtained from an open-label, multicenter, first-in-human phase I dose-escalation trial of ivuxolimab. The trial enrolled adults with locally advanced or metastatic head and neck squamous cell, hepatocellular, melanoma or renal cell carcinoma. Before TCR sequencing, CD4+ and CD8+ T cells were separately sorted from peripheral blood. Genomic DNA was isolated from the sorted cells so that the TCRbeta CDR3 region could be sequenced. The immunoSEQ Assay was used for sequencing of TCRbeta CDR3 regions. Entries here come from immuneACCESS through TCRdb and include only in-frame sequences with V and J called. Some clones fail to appear in such tables; in the studies checked, an unresolved V gene covers under half of the shortfall, and the cause of the remainder is unknown. Counted in this sample were around 74,000 clones; 65% to 90% of them appeared once. The ten top clones hold 0.5% to 0.85% of the sample.

This clone was seen more than once but under ten times. No cognate antigen has been identified for it. The record has no base qualities; no much larger clone is one base away. Via the germline V gene (reference sequence), CDR1 is GTSNPN and CDR2 SVGIG. The CDR3 spans 11 residues, from the cysteine through the phenylalanine. The kept DNA is CDR3 alone, 33 bases in frame from the first base. Paper-wide results and their limitations: After ivuxolimab, expanded clones were on average more numerous among CD8+ T cells than among CD4+ T cells. In the 0.1-3.0 mg/kg groups, partial responders had among the lowest normalized peripheral clonal expansion, particularly in CD8+ T cells. At doses from 0.1 to 3.0 mg/kg, clonal expansion was seen in both CD4+ and CD8+ blood T cells between baseline and week 6. Which antigens the clonally expanded peripheral T cells were specific for was not determined. Low levels of normalized T-cell clonal expansion were also seen in some nonresponding patients.

The sequencing here drew on CD4+ or CD8+ T cells sorted from blood, taken in a trial of the OX40 agonist ivuxolimab. Rearrangement joined TRBV30 to TRBJ2-1; a tentative D match to TRBD1 spans 6 bases. This TCR came from an adult with an advanced solid tumor such as melanoma, head and neck, liver or kidney cancer. The nucleotide sequence is TGTGCGGGGGCCACCTACAATGAGCAGTTCTTC. This encodes CAGATYNEQFF.